This entry lists 6 T cell receptor beta chains sequenced from one sample in a study of cytomegalovirus exposure and HLA in healthy donors. PCR used 60 Vbeta primers and 13 Jbeta primers. Clones were sequenced by immunoSEQ multiplex PCR, and TCRdb holds only the in-frame ones, with some missing. This sample yields some 190,000 clones, of which over 60% are seen a single time; 0.95% to 1.4% belongs to the top ten. The sequencing input was PBMCs. The receptors were sampled from a woman aged 40 to 49 in good health and CMV-seronegative.

The chain has TRBV7-9 and TRBJ2-1, with 11 bases fitting TRBD2. The junction had 11 bases not matched to a gene; V was cut back by 5 bases and J by 5 bases. CDR1 is SEHNR, CDR2 FQNEAQ, per germline (reference sequence). This CDR3 has 17 amino acids. The chain's CDR3 is CASSPQGRGLADNEQFF. In DNA, the CDR3 is TGTGCCAGCAGCCCTCAGGGGAGGGGACTAGCGGACAATGAGCAGTTCTTC.

This chain uses TRBV6-1 with TRBJ2-1; 13 bases match TRBD2. The CDR3 runs 15 residues. Germline V gene sequence: CDR1 MNHNS, CDR2 SASEGT. Unmatched junction bases numbered 7, after V lost 5 bases and J lost 9 bases. For the CDR3, the DNA is TGTGCCAGCAGTCCACTAGCGGGAGGGCCTAGTGAGCAGTTCTTC. It specifies CASSPLAGGPSEQFF.

This clone occurred once. Different DNA sequences within this sample yield the same CDR3. The rearrangement links TRBV6-5 to TRBJ2-7; weak D call: TRBD2 (6 bases). Trimming removed 2 bases at V and 6 bases at J, with 8 bases between. Germline values: CDR1 MNHEY, CDR2 SVGAGI. The CDR3 extends over 12 amino acids. The CDR3 coding sequence is TGTGCCAGCAGTTACGGAGCGGGCGAGCAGTACTTC. Protein sequence: CASSYGAGEQYF.

The genes are TRBV5-8 and TRBJ2-3; TRBD1 agrees at 7 bases. Germline CDR1 and CDR2: SGHTS and YDEGEE. Trimming took 2 bases from V and 2 from J; bases not matched to a gene: 5. The CDR3 extends over 15 amino acids. The CDR3 reads CASSLTTGPTDTQYF. As DNA, the CDR3 is TGTGCCAGCAGCTTAACGACAGGGCCCACAGATACGCAGTATTTT. Combining the CDR3 with reference TRBV5-8 and TRBJ2-3 gives the whole variable domain EAGVTQSPTHLIKTRGQQATLRCSPISGHTSVYWYQQALGLGLQFLLWYDEGEERNRGNFPPRFSGRQFPNYSSELNVNALELEDSALYLCASSLTTGPTDTQYFGPGTRLTVL.

The chain couples TRBV5-1 to TRBJ1-1, with D tentatively TRBD1 (6 bases). From germline, CDR1 is SGHRS and CDR2 YFSETQ. V was pared by 3 bases and J by 11 bases, with 20 bases between. CDR3 length: 14 residues. The CDR3 is CASSSDRTSREAFF. As DNA, the CDR3 is TGCGCCAGCAGCTCGGACAGAACCTCCAGGGAGGCTTTCTTT. Full variable domain (missing parts from reference TRBV5-1 and TRBJ1-1): KAGVTQTPRYLIKTRGQQVTLSCSPISGHRSVSWYQQTPGQGLQFLFEYFSETQRNKGNFPGRFSGRQFSNSRSEMNVSTLELGDSALYLCASSSDRTSREAFFGQGTRLTVV.

V gene TRBV15 combines with J gene TRBJ1-3; unclear D gene. The V gene lost 0 bases and the J gene lost 4 bases, with 10 bases spanning the gap. The CDR3 totals 15 residues. Germline assignment: CDR1 LNHNV and CDR2 YYDKDF (reference sequence). In DNA, the CDR3 is TGTGCCACCAGCAGAGATCCCCTTCCCGGAAACACCATATATTTT. Protein product: CATSRDPLPGNTIYF.